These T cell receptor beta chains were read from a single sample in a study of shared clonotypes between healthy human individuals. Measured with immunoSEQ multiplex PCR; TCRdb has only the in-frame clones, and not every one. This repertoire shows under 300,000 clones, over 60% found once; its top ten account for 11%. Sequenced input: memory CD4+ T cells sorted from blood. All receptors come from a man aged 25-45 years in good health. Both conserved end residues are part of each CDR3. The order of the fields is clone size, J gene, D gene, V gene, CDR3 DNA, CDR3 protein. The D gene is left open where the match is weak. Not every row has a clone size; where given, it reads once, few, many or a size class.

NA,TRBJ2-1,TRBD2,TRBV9,TGTGCCAGCAGCGTATATAGCGGGGCCTACAATGAGCAGTTCTTC,CASSVYSGAYNEQFF
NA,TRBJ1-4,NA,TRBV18,TGTGCCAGCTCCGACAACAGGGTCTCGAGCGAAAAACTGTTTTTT,CASSDNRVSSEKLFF
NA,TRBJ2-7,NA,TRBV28,TGTGCCAGCAGTAAAGGACCGAGCTCCTACGAGCAGTACTTC,CASSKGPSSYEQYF
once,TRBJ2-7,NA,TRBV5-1,TGCGCCAGCAGCTTGGCCCCGGAGGGCGCGGGCTCCTACGAGCAGTACTTC,CASSLAPEGAGSYEQYF
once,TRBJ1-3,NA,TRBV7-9,TGTGCCAGCAGCTTAGGAACAGCGTCAAACACCATATATTTT,CASSLGTASNTIYF
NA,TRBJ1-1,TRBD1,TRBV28,TGTGCCAGCAGTTTATCGGCCGGGACAGCGAACACTGAAGCTTTCTTT,CASSLSAGTANTEAFF
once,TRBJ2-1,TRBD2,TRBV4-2,TGTGCCAGCAGCCAAGATCCTGCAGCGGGAGTTGGGGAGTTCTTC,CASSQDPAAGVGEFF
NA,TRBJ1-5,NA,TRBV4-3,TGCGCCAGCAGCCAAGAGCCGGGGAATGGTCCCCAGCATTTT,CASSQEPGNGPQHF
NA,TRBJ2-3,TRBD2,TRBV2,TGTGCCAGCCGGCGGGAGTCAGATACGCAGTATTTT,CASRRESDTQYF
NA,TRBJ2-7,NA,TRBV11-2,TGTGCCAGCAGCTTCTGGGACGGAAGCTCCTACGAGCAGTACTTC,CASSFWDGSSYEQYF